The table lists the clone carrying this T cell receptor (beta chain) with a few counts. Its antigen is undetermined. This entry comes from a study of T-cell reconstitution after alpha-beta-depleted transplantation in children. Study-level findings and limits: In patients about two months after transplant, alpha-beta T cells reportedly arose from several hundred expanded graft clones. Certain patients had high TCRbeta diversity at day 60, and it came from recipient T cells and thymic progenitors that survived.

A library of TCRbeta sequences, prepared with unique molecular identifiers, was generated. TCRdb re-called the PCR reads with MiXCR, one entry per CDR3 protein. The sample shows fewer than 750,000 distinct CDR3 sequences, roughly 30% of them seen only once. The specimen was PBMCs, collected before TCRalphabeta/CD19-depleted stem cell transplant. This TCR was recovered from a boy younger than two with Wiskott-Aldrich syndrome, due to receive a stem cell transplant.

The CDR3 reads CASGAGTSGYNEQFF. CDR3 coding DNA: TGTGCCAGCGGCGCCGGGACTAGCGGCTACAATGAGCAGTTCTTC. The chain couples TRBV27 to TRBJ2-1; 11 bases are a match to TRBD2. The CDR3 is 15 residues long. Germline V gives CDR1 MNHEY, CDR2 SMNVEV (reference sequence). The V segment lost 8 bases and the J segment 3 bases; nucleotides outside the gene matches: 6.